These T cell receptor beta chains were read from a single sample in a study of blood T cell repertoires in COVID-19. Generated by immunoSEQ multiplex PCR, the TCRdb table keeps only in-frame clones and is missing some. The data hold about 130,000 clones, with around four fifths observed a single time. Sequenced: PBMCs or T cells enriched from blood (not recorded which). All receptors come from a man aged 25-40 years who had recovered from COVID-19. Both conserved end residues are part of each CDR3. D genes are given only for firm matches. The listing skips clone size in some rows; elsewhere it reads once, few, many or a size class.

cdr3_nt cdr3_aa v_call clone_size d_call j_call
TGTGCCAGCAGCGACAGGGGGCCCACTGAAGCTTTCTTT CASSDRGPTEAFF TRBV7-9 NA TRBD1 TRBJ1-1
TGCGCCAGCAGCGTAGGACAGGGCTCTAGTTCACCCCTCCACTTT CASSVGQGSSSPLHF TRBV5-1 NA TRBD1 TRBJ1-6
TGTGCCAGCAGCCAATTCGCGGGGGGGCGGACCGGGGAGCTGTTTTTT CASSQFAGGRTGELFF TRBV3-1/TRBV3-2 NA TRBD2 TRBJ2-2
TGTGCCAGCAGCCCGGACAGGGGGCGGGGGGAGCAGTACTTC CASSPDRGRGEQYF TRBV2 NA TRBD1 TRBJ2-7
TGTGCCAGCAGGTTCTATAGCAATCAGCCCCAGCATTTT CASRFYSNQPQHF TRBV2 NA NA TRBJ1-5
TGTGCTAGTGGTTCACCTCGGACAGGGGGCAATGAGCAGTTCTTC CASGSPRTGGNEQFF TRBV12-5 NA TRBD1 TRBJ2-1
TGTGCCAGCAGCTTCGCGAACACCGGGGAGCTGTTTTTT CASSFANTGELFF TRBV11-2 NA NA TRBJ2-2
TGTGCCACCAGGCAGGGCCGGGAGGATGAAAAACTGTTTTTT CATRQGREDEKLFF TRBV15 NA NA TRBJ1-4
TGTGCCAGCAGCCATCACCGGGACAGGGGTAACGAGCAGTACTTC CASSHHRDRGNEQYF TRBV7-9 NA TRBD1 TRBJ2-7
TGTGCCAGCAGGAGGACAGGGTACAATGAGCAGTTCTTC CASRRTGYNEQFF TRBV27 NA TRBD1 TRBJ2-1
TGTGCCATCAGTGGAAAACAGGGGACGGAAAAACTGTTTTTT CAISGKQGTEKLFF TRBV10-3 once TRBD1 TRBJ1-4
TGTGCCAGCAGCTCCCGGGGGGGCGAGGCCTTTAATGAGCAGTTCTTC CASSSRGGEAFNEQFF TRBV7-9 NA TRBD2 TRBJ2-1
TGTGCCAGCAGCTTAGGAACAGGGGGCGGTTTAAAAGAGACCCAGTACTTC CASSLGTGGGLKETQYF TRBV7-9 NA TRBD1 TRBJ2-5
TGTGCCAGCAGCACTAGACAGGGGGCGTTGGATGGCTACACCTTC CASSTRQGALDGYTF TRBV9 NA TRBD1 TRBJ1-2
TGCGCCAGCACCCCCCCCTTAGCTGGGGAGACCCAGTACTTC CASTPPLAGETQYF TRBV5-1 NA NA TRBJ2-5
TGTGCCAGCAGCCAAGATTTGGCAGTTCAAGAGACCCAGTACTTC CASSQDLAVQETQYF TRBV3-1/TRBV3-2 NA NA TRBJ2-5
TGTGCCAGTAGTATCGGGTCCGCCGAGAGCTACGAGCAGTACTTC CASSIGSAESYEQYF TRBV19 NA NA TRBJ2-7
TGTGCCAGCAGTATGGACAGAACCTCCTACAATGAGCAGTTCTTC CASSMDRTSYNEQFF TRBV6-5 NA NA TRBJ2-1
TGTGCCAGCAGCGCCAGAACAGTTAACTATGGCTACACCTTC CASSARTVNYGYTF TRBV9 once NA TRBJ1-2
TGTGCCAGCAGCGGTAACAGCAACTCGGAGACCCAGTACTTC CASSGNSNSETQYF TRBV9 few NA TRBJ2-5
TGTGCCACCAGCCGGGGTTCGGGGTCGGAGCCCCAGCATTTT CATSRGSGSEPQHF TRBV24-1 NA NA TRBJ1-5
TGTGCCAGCTCACCCCAGGGACAAGGGGATGGCTACACCTTC CASSPQGQGDGYTF TRBV18 NA NA TRBJ1-2
TGTGCCAGCTCACCACCTAAGGGGGACCTATACGAGCAGTACTTC CASSPPKGDLYEQYF TRBV18 NA NA TRBJ2-7
TGCGCCAGCAGCTTGGCGTCGTCGGGGATCTATGAGCAGTACTTC CASSLASSGIYEQYF TRBV5-1 NA NA TRBJ2-7
TGTGCCAGCAGCCAATCTAGGGAGAATCAGCCCCAGCATTTT CASSQSRENQPQHF TRBV16 NA NA TRBJ1-5
TGTGCCAGTAGTGCAACAGGGGGTACCACTGAAGCTTTCTTT CASSATGGTTEAFF TRBV19 few TRBD1 TRBJ1-1
TGCGCCAGCAGCCAAGATCAGGGCCCAGATACGCAGTATTTT CASSQDQGPDTQYF TRBV4-1 NA NA TRBJ2-3
TGTGCCAGCAGACTAGGGGGTTTTAGCTCCTACGAGCAGTACTTC CASRLGGFSSYEQYF TRBV11-2 NA NA TRBJ2-7
TGTGCCAGCAGCCCGACTAGCGGGGTTTACAATGAGCAGTTCTTC CASSPTSGVYNEQFF TRBV2 NA TRBD2 TRBJ2-1
TGTGCCAGCAGTGACGGGGCGGGAGGGCCCACAGATACGCAGTATTTT CASSDGAGGPTDTQYF TRBV6-4 once TRBD2 TRBJ2-3
TGTGCCAGCAGCTCGACAGGCAACTCTGGAAACACCATATATTTT CASSSTGNSGNTIYF TRBV3-1/TRBV3-2 few NA TRBJ1-3
TGTGCCAGTAGCATTATGAACACTGAAGCTTTCTTT CASSIMNTEAFF TRBV4-2 once NA TRBJ1-1
TGTGCCAGCAGCTTAGCTTCAGGGGAAAAACTGTTTTTT CASSLASGEKLFF TRBV7-9 NA NA TRBJ1-4
TGTGCCAGCAGTCCGGCGGGGGGGGCAAGTGGCTACACCTTC CASSPAGGASGYTF TRBV2 NA NA TRBJ1-2
TGTGCCAGCAGTGACACTAGCGGGGGTAACACCGGGGAGCTGTTTTTT CASSDTSGGNTGELFF TRBV6-4 once TRBD2 TRBJ2-2
TGTGCCAGCAGCTCAGGGGCGAACACCGGGGAGCTGTTTTTT CASSSGANTGELFF TRBV11-3 NA NA TRBJ2-2